This T cell receptor beta chain was obtained from a study of beta chain features in type 1 diabetes. Study observations and caveats: Patients with Type 1 diabetes showed moderately but significantly shorter TCRB CDR3s in all four CD4+ subsets. In the patient group, naive, central memory and Treg TCRB repertoires seemed more alike than in the healthy donor group.

Of note for this clone: Its cognate antigen is unknown.

The study reverse transcribed the entire isolated RNA, so it sequenced expressed TCRB transcripts. Assay: immunoSEQ multiplex PCR; the TCRdb copy retains only in-frame clones and omits some. The sample lists 350,000 to 400,000 clones, roughly 12% occurring once. Between the trimmed V and J ends, which lost 1 base and 3 bases, there was a span of 6 bases. Germline CDR1 SGHNT, CDR2 YENEEA. The CDR3 spans 14 residues. The receptor comes from a woman under 30 with type 1 diabetes. Sequencing was performed on naive CD4+ T cells from blood. The V and J genes are TRBV11-3 and TRBJ2-2; D not resolved. In DNA, the CDR3 is TGTGCCAGCAGCTTAGGGCCCCACACCGGGGAGCTGTTTTTT. It is translated as CASSLGPHTGELFF.